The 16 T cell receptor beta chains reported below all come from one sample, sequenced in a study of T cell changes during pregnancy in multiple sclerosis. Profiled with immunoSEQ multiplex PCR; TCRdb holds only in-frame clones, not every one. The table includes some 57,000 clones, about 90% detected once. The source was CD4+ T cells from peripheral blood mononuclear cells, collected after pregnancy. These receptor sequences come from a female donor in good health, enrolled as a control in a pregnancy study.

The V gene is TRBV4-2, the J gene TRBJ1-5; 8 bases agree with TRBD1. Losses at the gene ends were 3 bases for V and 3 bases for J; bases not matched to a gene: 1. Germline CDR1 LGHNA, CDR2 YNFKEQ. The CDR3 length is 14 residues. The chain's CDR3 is CASSQDRDNQPQHF. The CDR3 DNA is TGTGCCAGCAGCCAGGACAGGGACAATCAGCCCCAGCATTTT.

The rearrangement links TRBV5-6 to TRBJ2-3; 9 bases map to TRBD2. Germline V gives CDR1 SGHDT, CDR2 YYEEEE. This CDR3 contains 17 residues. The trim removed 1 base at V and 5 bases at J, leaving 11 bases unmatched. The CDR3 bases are TGTGCCAGCAGCTTGTTTCGCGGGGGGGCCGAAGAAGATACGCAGTATTTT. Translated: CASSLFRGGAEEDTQYF.

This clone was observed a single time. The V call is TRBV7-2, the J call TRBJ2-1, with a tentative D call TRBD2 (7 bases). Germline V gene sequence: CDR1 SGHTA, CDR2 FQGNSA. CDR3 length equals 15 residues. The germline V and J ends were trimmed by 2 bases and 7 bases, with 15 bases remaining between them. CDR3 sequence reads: CASSLRAGAWNEQFF. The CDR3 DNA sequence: TGTGCCAGCAGCTTAAGGGCGGGGGCCTGGAATGAGCAGTTCTTC.

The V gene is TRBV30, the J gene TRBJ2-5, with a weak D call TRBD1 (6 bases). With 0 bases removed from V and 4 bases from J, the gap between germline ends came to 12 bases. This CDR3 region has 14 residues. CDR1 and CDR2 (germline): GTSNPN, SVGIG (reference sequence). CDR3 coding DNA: TGTGCCTGGAGTGTCCAGGGGCGGTCAGAGACCCAGTACTTC. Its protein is CAWSVQGRSETQYF.

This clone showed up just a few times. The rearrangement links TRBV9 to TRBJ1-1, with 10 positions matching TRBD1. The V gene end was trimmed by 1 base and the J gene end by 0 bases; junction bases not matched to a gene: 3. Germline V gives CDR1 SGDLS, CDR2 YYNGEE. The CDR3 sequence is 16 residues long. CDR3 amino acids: CASSVTGQGMNTEAFF. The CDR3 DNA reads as TGTGCCAGCAGCGTAACGGGACAGGGGATGAACACTGAAGCTTTCTTT.

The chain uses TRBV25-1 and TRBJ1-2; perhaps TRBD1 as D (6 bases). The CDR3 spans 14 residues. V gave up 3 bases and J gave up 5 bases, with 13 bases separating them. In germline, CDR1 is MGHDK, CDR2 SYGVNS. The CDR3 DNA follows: TGTGCCAGCAGTGACGACAGGTTGGGGTATGGCTACACCTTC. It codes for CASSDDRLGYGYTF.

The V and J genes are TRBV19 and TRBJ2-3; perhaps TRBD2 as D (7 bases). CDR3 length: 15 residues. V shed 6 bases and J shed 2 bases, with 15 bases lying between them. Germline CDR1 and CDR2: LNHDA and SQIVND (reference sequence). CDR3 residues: CASRRGGGDTDTQYF. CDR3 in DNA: TGTGCCAGTAGACGGGGAGGGGGGGACACAGATACGCAGTATTTT.

This chain's CDR3 is CASSQARTGIGAFF. DNA of the CDR3: TGCGCCAGCAGCCAAGCCCGGACAGGGATCGGAGCTTTCTTT. The chain combines TRBV4-3 with TRBJ1-1; 8 positions agree with TRBD1. The CDR3 loop spans 14 amino acids. CDR1 LGHNA and CDR2 YSLEER come from the germline V gene. With V trimmed by 1 base and J by 10 bases, 8 bases remained unmatched.

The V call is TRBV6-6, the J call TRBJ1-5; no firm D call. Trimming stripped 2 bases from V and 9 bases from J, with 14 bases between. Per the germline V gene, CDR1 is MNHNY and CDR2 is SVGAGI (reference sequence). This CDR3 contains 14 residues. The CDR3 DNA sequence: TGTGCCAGCAGTTACGGAGGAACAGCCGGGCCCCAGCATTTT. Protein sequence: CASSYGGTAGPQHF.

The CDR3 coding sequence is TGTGCCAGCAGCAGGGGTAGCCAAGAGACCCAGTACTTC. This encodes CASSRGSQETQYF. The chain has TRBV11-2 and TRBJ2-5; D is perhaps TRBD1 (5 bases). Germline CDR1 and CDR2: SGHAT and FQNNGV. V lost 5 bases, J lost 1 base, and 8 bases lay in between. The CDR3 consists of 13 residues.

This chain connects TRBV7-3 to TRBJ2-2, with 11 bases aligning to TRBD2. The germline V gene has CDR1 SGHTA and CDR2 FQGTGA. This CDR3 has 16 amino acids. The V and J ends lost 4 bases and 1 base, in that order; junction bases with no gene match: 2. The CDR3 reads CASSYLAGGNTGELFF. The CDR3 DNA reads TGTGCCAGCAGCTACCTAGCGGGGGGGAACACCGGGGAGCTGTTTTTT.

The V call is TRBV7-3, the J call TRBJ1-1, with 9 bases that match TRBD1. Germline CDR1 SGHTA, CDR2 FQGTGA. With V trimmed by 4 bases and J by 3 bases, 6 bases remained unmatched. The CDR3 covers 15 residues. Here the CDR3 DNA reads TGTGCCAGCAGCTCGACCGACAGGGGGGACACTGAAGCTTTCTTT. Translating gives CASSSTDRGDTEAFF.

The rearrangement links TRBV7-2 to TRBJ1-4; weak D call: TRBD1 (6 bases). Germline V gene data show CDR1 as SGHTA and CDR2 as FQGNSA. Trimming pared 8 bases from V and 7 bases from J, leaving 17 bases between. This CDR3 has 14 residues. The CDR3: CASSQGRGSEKLFF. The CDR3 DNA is TGTGCCAGCTCCCAGGGGAGGGGAAGTGAAAAACTGTTTTTT.

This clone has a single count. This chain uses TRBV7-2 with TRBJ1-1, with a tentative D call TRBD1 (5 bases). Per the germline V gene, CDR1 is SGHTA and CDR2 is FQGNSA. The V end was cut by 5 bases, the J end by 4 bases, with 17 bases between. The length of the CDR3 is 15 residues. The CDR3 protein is CASSPALGGRTEAFF. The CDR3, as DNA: TGTGCCAGCAGCCCCGCTTTGGGGGGTCGCACTGAAGCTTTCTTT.

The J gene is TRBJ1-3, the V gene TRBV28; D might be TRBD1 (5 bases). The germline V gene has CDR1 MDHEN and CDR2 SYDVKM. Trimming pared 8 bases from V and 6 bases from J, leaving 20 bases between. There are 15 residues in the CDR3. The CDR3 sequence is CASSFSMDTVNTIYF. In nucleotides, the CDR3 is TGTGCCAGCTCATTTAGCATGGACACTGTAAACACCATATATTTT.

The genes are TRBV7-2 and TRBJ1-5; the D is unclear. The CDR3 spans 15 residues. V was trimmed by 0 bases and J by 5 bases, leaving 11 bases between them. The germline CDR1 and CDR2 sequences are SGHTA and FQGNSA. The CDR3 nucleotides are TGTGCCAGCAGCTTAGCGTGGGCGAATGATCAGCCCCAGCATTTT. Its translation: CASSLAWANDQPQHF.